These 24 T cell receptor beta chains were all obtained from the same sample, sequenced in a study of blood T cell repertoires in COVID-19. The repertoire was sequenced with immunoSEQ multiplex PCR; TCRdb's copy has only in-frame clones and lacks some. The sample carries under 200,000 clones, around 77% recorded once. The specimen sequenced was peripheral blood. These receptors all come from a man between 60 and 75 years old with active or convalescent COVID-19.

The chain has TRBV2 and TRBJ2-1; 14 nucleotides agree with TRBD2. Per the germline V gene, CDR1 is SNHLY and CDR2 is FYNNEI. The ends lost 6 bases at V and 0 bases at J; junction bases unmatched: 7. The CDR3 is 18 residues long. CDR3 sequence reads: CASRRGGTSGSSYNEQFF. CDR3 nucleotide sequence: TGTGCCAGCAGGAGGGGCGGGACTAGCGGGAGCTCCTACAATGAGCAGTTCTTC.

CDR3 coding DNA: TGCGCCAGCAGTCAATCATCGAAAAACCGGGACAGGGGAACTAAAAACAATGAGCAGTTCTTC. This gives the protein CASSQSSKNRDRGTKNNEQFF. This chain links TRBV23-1 with TRBJ2-1, with TRBD1 matching 10 bases. TRBV23-1 is flagged as an ORF with uncertain function. The CDR3 spans 21 residues. Trimming removed 0 bases from V and 5 bases from J; junction bases left unmatched: 19.

This sequence joins TRBV29-1 and TRBJ2-1; TRBD2 matches at 11 bases. CDR1 and CDR2 (germline): SQVTM, ANQGSEA. The CDR3 length is 15 residues. V lost 5 bases to trimming and J lost 8 bases; unmatched junction nucleotides: 11. CDR3 DNA sequence: TGCAGCGTTATCCTACTAGCGGGAGCGCGCGATGAGCAGTTCTTC. This translates into CSVILLAGARDEQFF.

This clone was detected many times. The genes are TRBV27 and TRBJ2-7, with TRBD2 matching 7 bases. This CDR3 is built from 14 residues. CDR1 and CDR2 from the germline V gene are MNHEY and SMNVEV (reference sequence). V dropped 5 bases and J dropped 5; count of bases not matched to a gene: 9. Written as DNA, the CDR3 is TGTGCCAGCAGTGGAACTAGCGCCCGCCACGAGCAGTACTTC. This codes for CASSGTSARHEQYF.

The chain carries TRBV3-1 (or the pseudogene TRBV3-2) and TRBJ2-1; D unclear. This CDR3 has 13 amino acids. Trimming removed 4 bases from V and 8 bases from J, with 12 bases in between. Germline CDR1 LGHDT, CDR2 YNNKEL (reference sequence). The CDR3: CASSPPSFDEQFF. The CDR3 DNA sequence: TGTGCCAGCAGCCCTCCCTCGTTTGATGAGCAGTTCTTC.

The V call is TRBV19, the J call TRBJ1-1; D not certain. CDR3 length: 14 residues. Looked up from germline, CDR1 is LNHDA and CDR2 is SQIVND (reference sequence). The germline V and J ends were trimmed by 0 bases and 6 bases, with 11 bases remaining between them. The CDR3 nucleotides read TGTGCCAGTAGTATAGATCTAGAGGGTCCTGAAGCTTTCTTT. Translating it yields CASSIDLEGPEAFF. Looking up the rest from reference TRBV19 and TRBJ1-1 gives the full variable domain: DGGITQSPKYLFRKEGQNVTLSCEQNLNHDAMYWYRQDPGQGLRLIYYSQIVNDFQKGDIAEGYSVSREKKESFPLTVTSAQKNPTAFYLCASSIDLEGPEAFFGQGTRLTVV.

V and J are TRBV27 and TRBJ2-1; TRBD2 is a possible D gene (5 bases). Per the germline V gene, CDR1 is MNHEY and CDR2 is SMNVEV (reference sequence). The CDR3 is 16 amino acids. Deletions cut 1 base from V and 0 bases from J, with 10 bases between. CDR3: CASSLYGMSSYNEQFF. The CDR3 DNA follows: TGTGCCAGCAGTTTATACGGGATGAGCTCCTACAATGAGCAGTTCTTC.

This clone has ten or more counts. The rearrangement links TRBV10-3 to TRBJ2-2; the D gene is possibly TRBD1 (5 bases). Germline CDR1 is ENHRY and CDR2 is SYGVKD. V lost 6 bases and J 5 bases, leaving 13 bases between the germline ends. This CDR3 is built from 14 residues. The CDR3 bases are TGTGCCATCAGCCAACAGGAGATTACCGGGGAGCTGTTTTTT. Residues: CAISQQEITGELFF.

This chain links TRBV19 with TRBJ2-1, with a possible D match to TRBD2 (6 bases). Trimming shortened V by 4 bases and J by 8 bases, and 15 bases separated the two germline ends. The CDR3 has 14 residues. CDR1 and CDR2 from the germline V gene are LNHDA and SQIVND (reference sequence). CDR3 in amino acids: CASSKVDYTHEQFF. In nucleotides, the CDR3 is TGTGCCAGTAGTAAGGTGGACTATACCCATGAGCAGTTCTTC.

This chain joins TRBV11-1 and TRBJ2-6, with 8 bases identical to TRBD1. Germline lookup yields CDR1 SGHAT and CDR2 FQDESV (reference sequence). The CDR3 consists of 16 residues. V shed 5 bases and J 4 bases; nucleotides not matched to a gene: 7. The CDR3 bases are TGTGCCAGCAGCGTTCTCGGGACAGGCGGGGCCAACGTCCTGACTTTC. It translates to CASSVLGTGGANVLTF. The full variable domain, its missing parts supplied by reference TRBV11-1 and TRBJ2-6, is EAEVAQSPRYKITEKSQAVAFWCDPISGHATLYWYRQILGQGPELLVQFQDESVVDDSQLPKDRFSAERLKGVDSTLKIQPAELGDSAMYLCASSVLGTGGANVLTFGAGSRLTVL.

The J gene is TRBJ1-1, the V gene TRBV4-3; D is possibly TRBD1 (5 bases). V was shortened by 1 base and J by 7 bases, with 13 bases between the two germline ends. CDR1 is LGHNA, CDR2 YSLEER, per germline. This CDR3 comprises 14 residues. The CDR3 nucleotides are TGCGCCAGCAGCCAAGGCGGGACCGGGGGTGAAGCTTTCTTT. Amino acid sequence: CASSQGGTGGEAFF.

The chain uses TRBV18 and TRBJ2-5; 8 bases are a match to TRBD1. From germline, CDR1 is KGHSH and CDR2 LQKENI. This CDR3 comprises 16 residues. The J segment lost 2 bases and the V segment lost 3 bases, leaving 8 bases of the junction unmatched. CDR3: CASSPFGQGHQETQYF. Written as DNA, the CDR3 is TGTGCCAGCTCACCTTTTGGACAGGGCCATCAAGAGACCCAGTACTTC.

This clone came up once. The chain carries TRBV30 and TRBJ1-1, with D possibly TRBD1 on 6 matching bases. Germline V gene lookup returns CDR1 GTSNPN and CDR2 SVGIG (reference sequence). The V end was cut by 1 base, the J end by 3 bases, with 9 bases between. The CDR3 length is 13 residues. Here the CDR3 DNA reads TGTGCCTGGAGTGAGGGGGGGGACACTGAAGCTTTCTTT. Its translation: CAWSEGGDTEAFF. The full variable domain, with the rest looked up from reference TRBV30 and TRBJ1-1, is SQTIHQWPATLVQPVGSPLSLECTVEGTSNPNLYWYRQAAGRGLQLLFYSVGIGQISSEVPQNLSASRPQDRQFILSSKKLLLSDSGFYLCAWSEGGDTEAFFGQGTRLTVV.

CDR3 DNA sequence: TGTGCCAGCAGCGGCCGGGACAGGGATGTCAACGAGCAGTACTTC. It translates to CASSGRDRDVNEQYF. The rearrangement uses TRBV9 and TRBJ2-7; 9 bases are a match to TRBD1. With 3 bases clipped from V and 5 bases from J, the junction kept 9 bases outside the gene matches. Germline assignment: CDR1 SGDLS and CDR2 YYNGEE. The CDR3 covers 15 residues.

This rearrangement joins TRBV27 to TRBJ2-7; 8 bases agree with TRBD2. This CDR3 has 14 residues. Trimming at V came to 3 bases and at J to 2 bases, leaving 3 bases not matched to a gene. Per germline, CDR1 MNHEY and CDR2 SMNVEV (reference sequence). CDR3 nucleotides: TGTGCCAGCAGTTTTAGCGGGACCCCCTACGAGCAGTACTTC. Translation gives CASSFSGTPYEQYF.

The chain is built from TRBV29-1 and TRBJ2-2; possible D gene TRBD2, 6 bases. Trimming took 0 bases from V and 12 from J, leaving 14 bases between them. The CDR3 runs to 13 residues. Looked up from germline, CDR1 is SQVTM and CDR2 is ANQGSEA. The CDR3 protein is CSVEDGLEGQLFF. The CDR3 coding sequence is TGCAGCGTTGAAGATGGCTTGGAGGGGCAGCTGTTTTTT.

This sequence joins TRBV30 and TRBJ2-1; 13 nucleotides align to TRBD2. The ends lost 2 bases at V and 5 bases at J; junction bases unmatched: 12. CDR1 GTSNPN and CDR2 SVGIG come from the germline V gene (reference sequence). The CDR3 is 18 amino acids. CDR3 amino acids: CAWSYRTSGSQRNNEQFF. The DNA for the CDR3 is TGTGCCTGGAGTTACCGGACTAGCGGGAGCCAGCGAAACAATGAGCAGTTCTTC.

This clone was picked up a small number of times. V gene TRBV6-5 combines with J gene TRBJ1-1; 9 bases are a match to TRBD1. The CDR3 contains 15 residues. With V trimmed by 7 bases and J by 4 bases, 10 bases remained unmatched. Germline assignment: CDR1 MNHEY and CDR2 SVGAGI. DNA for the CDR3: TGTGCCAGCATATTCTCGACAGGGGGGGGCACTGAAGCTTTCTTT. Residues: CASIFSTGGGTEAFF.

The chain joins TRBV7-6 to TRBJ1-6; 7 bases fit TRBD1. V dropped 4 bases and J dropped 10; count of bases not matched to a gene: 10. The germline CDR1 and CDR2 sequences are SGHVS and FNYEAQ. The CDR3 sequence is 15 residues long. The CDR3 nucleotides read TGTGCCAGCAGCTCGCGGACAGGAACAAACTCACCCCTCCACTTT. It yields the protein CASSSRTGTNSPLHF.

This clone has only a few counts. The rearrangement uses TRBV6-2 or TRBV6-3 and TRBJ2-4; D is perhaps TRBD1 (6 bases). Trimming took off 4 bases at V and 5 bases at J, with 15 bases between the two ends. The CDR3 sequence is 15 residues long. CDR1 MNHEY and CDR2 SVGEGT come from the germline V gene. The CDR3 reads CASSLTPGHENIQYF. The CDR3 DNA is TGTGCCAGCAGTTTGACACCGGGACACGAAAACATTCAGTACTTC.

V and J are TRBV4-3 and TRBJ2-7, with 11 bases matching TRBD1. The V gene end was trimmed by 2 bases and the J gene end by 5 bases; junction bases not matched to a gene: 5. The CDR3 spans 15 residues. Germline V lookup: CDR1 LGHNA, CDR2 YSLEER. CDR3 DNA sequence: TGCGCCAGCAGCCAATACCGGGACAGGGGGGACGAGCAGTACTTC. It codes for CASSQYRDRGDEQYF.

This clone was detected a few times. The rearrangement uses TRBV27 and TRBJ2-7; D is possibly TRBD1 (6 bases). The CDR3 has 14 amino acids. Trimming took 3 bases from V and 2 from J, leaving 11 bases between them. Germline lookup yields CDR1 MNHEY and CDR2 SMNVEV (reference sequence). The DNA of the CDR3 is TGTGCCAGCAGTTTTGTAGGACAGACCTACGAGCAGTACTTC. Amino acid sequence: CASSFVGQTYEQYF.

V usage is TRBV11-2 and J usage is TRBJ2-1; the match to TRBD2 covers 8 bases. The CDR3 contains 15 residues. V trimming: 4 bases; J trimming: 4 bases; junction bases outside the gene matches: 6. Germline CDR1 is SGHAT and CDR2 is FQNNGV. For the CDR3, the DNA is TGTGCCAGCAGCTGGCCGGGACTAGGTTACAATGAGCAGTTCTTC. Translated: CASSWPGLGYNEQFF.

The chain employs TRBV5-1 and TRBJ1-4, with D possibly matching TRBD1 (5 bases). The CDR3 is 14 residues long. Germline assignment: CDR1 SGHRS and CDR2 YFSETQ. The V and J ends lost 4 bases and 8 bases respectively, with 15 bases between them. This CDR3 reads CASSHRPDGEKLFF. The CDR3 nucleotides read TGCGCCAGCAGCCACAGGCCGGACGGAGAAAAACTGTTTTTT.